This T cell receptor beta chain appears in the sequencing data of a study of cytomegalovirus exposure and HLA in healthy donors (dated by TCRdb to 2017 to 2019). Study-wide context: An earlier analysis of 550 to 700 of the donors reported approximately 270 Gb of sequence data and some 120 million unique TCR beta sequences from about 179 million T cells. Of the roughly 400 genotyped donors, 75% to 85% were placed in the genetic ancestry cluster associated with self-reported Caucasian donors. In a later analysis, previously published TCR beta repertoires from several hundred donors were re-analyzed and high-resolution HLA genotyping was added so that TCR occurrence patterns could be studied. About 310 gigabases of sequencing data and approximately 85 million unique TCR sequences were included in an early release covering roughly 600 HLA-typed donors. The study used immunosequencing to profile the T cell repertoires of 600 to 850 subjects and linked those repertoires to cytomegalovirus serostatus. Typing coverage varied by locus: about 620-630 donors for A, B, C, DRB1 and DQB1; some 520 for DQA1; approximately 570 for DPA1; 450 to 480 for DPB1. The study aimed to test whether cataloging public T cell receptors could reveal signatures of past pathogen exposure. About 5 DR-DQ haplotypes were handled as single units for association and clustering, since linkage in the cohort was strong. Every repertoire in the discovery cohort had been generated on one and the same sequencing platform. To predict cytomegalovirus infection status, the study brought together high-throughput TCR immunosequencing, statistical association of individual TCRs with disease status, and machine learning. A separate validation cohort of about 110 different subjects was used in addition to the approximately 610-subject first cohort. The later analysis used no new phenotypic data to find candidate immune exposures, relying instead on TCR beta sequences and their occurrence across donors. Donor age, sex, ethnicity and CMV serostatus were compiled together with the repertoire data. An earlier analysis of several hundred of the donors applied high-throughput TCR beta sequencing to assess whether each TCR beta V gene segment acted as functional or pseudogenic. On average, about 240,000 unique TCR beta nucleotide sequences were sequenced per donor among several hundred genotyped donors of the cohort, with roughly 18% of those sequences being non-productive. Class I and class II HLA loci were covered by the typing at four-digit resolution. A later genetic analysis took genome-wide SNP genotypes for about 65% of the 666 donors and used that subset as a discovery cohort.

As concerns this clone: Its antigen target is currently unknown. No base qualities exist here, and no much larger clone lies one base off it.

CDR1 and CDR2 are read off the germline V gene as LGHNA and YNFKEQ. Clipping removes 2 bases from V and 8 bases from J, with 9 as the unmatched junction base count. The CDR3 measures 16 amino acids from cysteine to phenylalanine. The entry retains the CDR3 DNA only, 48 bases that are in frame from base 1. The library was produced with the immunoSEQ multiplex PCR assay. For the multiplex PCR, a mixture combining 60 forward primers for TCR Vbeta segments and 13 reverse primers for TCR Jbeta segments was used. A multiplex PCR assay on genomic DNA amplified the CDR3 region of rearranged TCR beta genes. The amplified TCR beta libraries were sequenced on the Illumina HiSeq System as 87-base-pair reads. As for the original processing: In a later analysis, 70 million to 95 million unique TCR beta chains were counted across the approximately 640 repertoires, and some 10 million of these chains were shared by at least two donors. Raw reads were error-corrected and collapsed into unique sequences by a nearest-neighbor algorithm in which closely related sequences were merged to remove PCR and sequencing errors. To assign V, D and J gene segments, CDR3 sequences were aligned to IMGT reference sequences. Each retained sequence needed at least a six-nucleotide match to both a V gene segment and a J gene segment. A rearrangement counted as productive if the CDR3 had no stop codons and remained in frame with V and J, and every other rearrangement counted as non-productive. Following IMGT convention, CDR3 was defined as the stretch from the second conserved V-encoded cysteine up to the conserved J-encoded phenylalanine. The earlier analysis of roughly 590 of the donors excluded sequences that lacked an unambiguous match to a single V gene segment. An earlier analysis of a few hundred of the donors called V segments functional above 56.7% productive rearrangements and segregating when the between-donor standard deviation exceeded 5%. A statistical classification framework was developed to diagnose cytomegalovirus status using the catalog of TCR beta chain sequences. In a later analysis, TCR nucleotide sequences were compared against IMGT/GENE-DB human TR gene sequences so that V and J genes could be assigned. Using the TCRdist pipeline, a later analysis assigned CDR3 sequences along with most-parsimonious VDJ recombination scenarios. A later analysis defined each TCR beta chain by its CDR3 amino acid sequence plus V-gene family, and excluded reads lacking a unique V-gene family. To address suspected cross-contamination and a sequencing artifact, a later analysis removed several hundred highly shared, low-generation-probability nucleotide sequences. For each public chain, a later analysis derived a clonal expansion index from normalized ranks of inferred template counts within each repertoire. In a later analysis, generation probabilities were computed with a VDJ recombination model fitted to out-of-frame rearrangements, and the resulting probabilities were checked against IGoR. In a later analysis, TCR-TCR, TCR-HLA and TCR-CMV co-occurrence was scored with hypergeometric tests, and a repertoire-size bias correction was applied to TCR pairs. In a later analysis, false discovery rates were estimated by permuting HLA or CMV assignments 20 times. In a later analysis, co-occurring TCRs were grouped using DBSCAN, and TCRdist sequence similarity was added for clustering within HLA-allele-positive subsets. Repertoires with fewer than 30,000 or more than 120,000 public chains, plus five repertoires with anomalous nucleotide sharing, were excluded from co-occurrence clustering. The table was pulled from immuneACCESS by TCRdb, which kept in-frame rearrangements only. Such tables lose some clones; where checked, under half of the loss comes from unresolved V genes, and the rest has no known cause. Clonal size and the V and J genes are those of that table, whereas D and trimming came from the DNA. For this sample there are approximately 150,000 clones; around 84% appear just once. The top ten hold roughly 2.5% of the sample.

Summary of the overall study and its limitations: A further reported finding was that TCR beta sequences accurately predicted the HLA-A and HLA-B alleles for most subjects in the first cohort. In a later genetic analysis, a missense DCLRE1C variant was associated with V-gene and J-gene trimming of TCR beta chains, and the association was replicated in an independent cohort. Linkage disequilibrium might explain the correlated functional status among segregating V segments, but an unknown experimental factor could not be ruled out. Some IMGT-functional V segments, including TRBV6-2 and TRBV6-3, could not be told apart with the 87-base-pair reads, so those segments were excluded. In both the original and validation cohorts, the classifier was reported to diagnose cytomegalovirus status with high specificity and sensitivity. In this cohort, only TCR beta chains were sequenced, and detectable features were limited by the absence of alpha or paired-chain data. Because HLA typing was unavailable for some donors at each locus, only the typed subset was used in association tests. In an earlier analysis of about 550 of the donors, most TCR beta V segments were observed in productive rearrangements about 87% or about 30% of the time, broadly matching IMGT annotations. The authors suggested that the approach could potentially be generalized to other disease states and immunological phenotypes. In the study, some 180 TCR beta chains were listed as associated with cytomegalovirus. Because counts were too low, more than 15 rarely observed V segments, including chromosome 9 orphons, were excluded from the earlier analysis of 587 of the donors. According to a later analysis, most CMV-associated TCR beta chains appeared to be HLA-restricted, and the HLA associations seemed to be driven largely by CMV exposure. The only immune exposure information available for the cohort was CMV serostatus. At a false discovery rate of 0.05, a later analysis linked 15,000 to 20,000 TCR beta sequences to specific HLA alleles. According to a later genetic analysis, donors in an Asian-associated ancestry cluster had fewer N-insertions in productive TCRs than the approximately 650-donor mean. A cluster of highly shared sequence variants was judged likely to represent a technical artifact of the sequencing pipeline. According to a later analysis, TCR association rates differed among HLA loci, with DRB1 alleles showing the most associated TCRs and HLA-C alleles showing the fewest. While some public TCRs were present in many individuals, most TCR sequences turned up only very rarely across donors. In a later analysis, HLA-associated TCR beta chains were found to be more clonally expanded and to have lower generation probabilities than equally common non-associated chains. Presence/absence analyses assumed roughly uniform sequencing depth across donors, an assumption that may not hold. Assigning TCR associations to individual alleles was difficult when HLA alleles, especially DR and DQ, strongly co-occurred. Several of the top co-occurrence clusters appeared to be linked to parvovirus B19, influenza, CMV and Epstein-Barr virus, according to a later analysis. A few of the identified cytomegalovirus-associated TCR beta chains were confirmed in vitro to be specific for cytomegalovirus antigens.

The cohort comprised around 690 healthy bone marrow donors. Cohort members were all nominally healthy when sampled, although unrecorded immune exposures were likely present. The donor tested CMV seronegative and was one of the 352 seronegative cohort members. A peripheral blood sample was collected from each donor, and TCR beta sequencing was performed on peripheral blood mononuclear cells. Genomic DNA extraction from the blood cell samples was performed with the Qiagen DNeasy Blood Extraction Kit. Sequences were obtained from PBMCs. This clonotype was sampled from a boy aged 2-15 years in good health and CMV-seronegative. The receptor chain draws on TRBV4-2 and TRBJ1-4; 9 bases in the junction line up with TRBD1. CDR3 reads: CASSQSLGQGREKLFF. The nucleotides are TGTGCCAGCAGCCAATCCTTGGGACAGGGACGGGAAAAACTGTTTTTT.